These 14 T cell receptor beta chains share one sample of origin, sequenced in a study of molecular identifiers for immune sequencing clone quantification. TCRdb used MiXCR to reprocess the PCR reads, holding one entry per CDR3 protein. This sample carries 250,000 to 400,000 distinct CDR3 sequences, over 20% of them seen once, and the ten largest clones take more than 0.8%. Sequenced material: naive CD8+ T cells from blood, with Jurkat cell RNA spiked in. Noted subset: FACS-sorted CD8+CD4-CCR7+CD45RA+ naive T cells. Every receptor here comes from a human donor in good health. Some libraries in this study had Jurkat cell RNA spiked in.

About this clonotype: One end of the junction varies from germline; a read error may be responsible. The CDR3 region has the DNA TGTGCCAGCATTTACTCGATGGCCGGGACTAGCACAGATACGCAGTATTTT. It encodes CASIYSMAGTSTDTQYF. This chain joins TRBV6-2 or TRBV6-3 and TRBJ2-3, with D tentatively TRBD2 (6 bases). The germline V gene has CDR1 MNHEY and CDR2 SVGEGT. This CDR3 has 17 amino acids.

Many counts were recorded for this clonotype. The rearrangement joins TRBV7-9 to TRBJ1-3; D gene uncertain. The ends were cut back, 5 bases at V and 0 bases at J, with 8 bases in the middle. Looked up from germline, CDR1 is SEHNR and CDR2 is FQNEAQ (reference sequence). The length of the CDR3 is 14 residues. CDR3 in amino acids: CASSEEFSGNTIYF. Here the CDR3 DNA reads TGTGCCAGCAGCGAGGAATTCTCTGGAAACACCATATATTTT.

Ten or more counts support this clonotype. The chain is built from TRBV7-2 and TRBJ2-3, with 7 bases aligning to TRBD1. V trimming: 5 bases; J trimming: 1 base; junction bases outside the gene matches: 6. The CDR3 covers 15 residues. Per germline, CDR1 SGHTA and CDR2 FQGNSA. The chain's CDR3 is CASSARDSRTDTQYF. The CDR3, as DNA: TGTGCCAGCAGCGCCCGGGACAGCCGCACAGATACGCAGTATTTT.

In its sample, this clonotype was seen many times. The J gene is TRBJ2-7, the V gene TRBV6-1; D remains unclear. The CDR3 covers 14 residues. V lost 1 base and J lost 1, with 8 bases in between. Germline-derived CDR1 and CDR2 are MNHNS and SASEGT. CDR3 in amino acids: CASSEDSFSYEQYF. The CDR3 DNA sequence: TGTGCCAGCAGTGAAGATTCATTTTCCTACGAGCAGTACTTC.

Details on this clonotype: A clone one base away is much larger, so this may be a read error. The chain combines TRBV4-3 with TRBJ2-7; 9 bases align to TRBD2. This CDR3 has 15 residues. Trimming removed 4 bases from V and 3 bases from J; junction bases left unmatched: 7. Germline V gene lookup returns CDR1 LGHNA and CDR2 YSLEER. The CDR3 nucleotides read TGCGCCAGCAGCCCGCCTCGAGCGGGAGGCTACGAGCAGTACTTC. Amino acid sequence: CASSPPRAGGYEQYF.

This clonotype was seen only a few times. The chain uses TRBV28 and TRBJ1-5, with TRBD1 matching 12 bases. The V and J ends lost 5 bases and 1 base, in that order; junction bases with no gene match: 6. CDR1 is MDHEN and CDR2 is SYDVKM in the germline V gene. This CDR3 region has 17 residues. The CDR3 is CASSTGTGGISNQPQHF. The CDR3 coding sequence is TGTGCCAGCAGTACCGGGACAGGGGGCATAAGCAATCAGCCCCAGCATTTT.

Of note for this clonotype: A read error may explain this, as a much larger clone is one base away. The conserved closing phenylalanine or tryptophan is absent in this CDR3, likely reflecting a read error. V gene TRBV6-5 combines with J gene TRBJ1-2, with 9 bases lining up with TRBD1. This CDR3 is built from 16 residues. The V gene end was trimmed by 0 bases and the J gene end by 3 bases; junction bases not matched to a gene: 5. CDR1 and CDR2 (germline): MNHEY, SVGAGI. The CDR3 region is CASSYSIGQGYYGYTS. CDR3 sequence (DNA): TGTGCCAGCAGTTACTCGATTGGACAGGGGTACTATGGCTACACCTCC.

In its sample, this clonotype was seen many times. The genes are TRBV6-6 and TRBJ2-7; either TRBD1 or TRBD2 may fit D (5 bases each). Germline V gene lookup returns CDR1 MNHNY and CDR2 SVGAGI (reference sequence). The CDR3 is made up of 13 amino acids. Trimming stripped 2 bases from V and 3 bases from J, with 8 bases between. The chain's CDR3 is CASSYEGNYEQYF. The CDR3, as DNA: TGTGCCAGCAGTTACGAGGGGAACTACGAGCAGTACTTC.

Worth noting for this clonotype: It is likely a read error, because the conserved phenylalanine at the end of the CDR3 is missing. The chain recombines TRBV4-1 with TRBJ2-7; TRBD2 aligns across 9 bases. Losses at the gene ends were 2 bases for V and 1 base for J; bases not matched to a gene: 6. In germline, CDR1 is MGHRA, CDR2 YSYEKL. The CDR3 is made up of 16 amino acids. The CDR3 loop reads CASSQSSGMGSYEQYL. CDR3 bases: TGCGCCAGCAGCCAATCTAGCGGGATGGGTTCCTACGAGCAGTACTTA.

Points on this clonotype: Possible read error: a much larger clone is one base away. This rearrangement joins TRBV6-2 or TRBV6-3 to TRBJ2-5; the D gene is possibly TRBD2 (6 bases). The CDR3 sequence is 13 residues long. Germline V CDR1 and CDR2: MNHEY, SVGEGT. Trimming took off 6 bases at V and 7 bases at J, with 15 bases between the two ends. The CDR3 bases are TGTGCCAGCAGATCGGACTACGCGGGGACCCAGTACTTC. Amino acids: CASRSDYAGTQYF.

A word on this clonotype: A single base separates this from a much larger clone, so it may be a read error. The V call is TRBV12-3 or TRBV12-4, the J call TRBJ1-2; D call uncertain. CDR3 length equals 14 residues. Trimming shortened V by 4 bases and J by 10 bases, and 19 bases separated the two germline ends. DNA for the CDR3: TGTGCCAGCAGTTCGTTGTCTGGCTTAGATGACTACACCTTC. It codes for CASSSLSGLDDYTF.

This clonotype came up many times. The chain uses TRBV20-1 and TRBJ2-7; tentative D call: TRBD1 (5 bases). Germline loops: CDR1 DFQATT, CDR2 SNEGSKA (reference sequence). Trimming left V 3 bases short and J 4 bases short, with 13 bases between. The CDR3 runs 13 residues. The DNA for the CDR3 is TGCAGTGCTAGGAACCCAACAGGTTACGAGCAGTACTTC. It specifies CSARNPTGYEQYF.

Many counts were recorded for this clonotype. This chain connects TRBV9 to TRBJ1-1, with D perhaps TRBD1 (6 bases). The V end lost 1 base, the J end lost 5 bases, and 15 bases lay between the germline ends. Germline values: CDR1 SGDLS, CDR2 YYNGEE. The CDR3 has 15 residues. The CDR3 bases are TGTGCCAGCAGCGTAAGTTATCAGGGGCGGACTGAAGCTTTCTTT. Protein sequence: CASSVSYQGRTEAFF.

Note on this clonotype: With a much larger clone just one base away, this may be a read error. The rearrangement uses TRBV4-1 and TRBJ2-1, with 12 bases matching TRBD2. The germline CDR1 and CDR2 sequences are MGHRA and YSYEKL. The CDR3 extends over 17 amino acids. The J segment lost 8 bases and the V segment lost 0 bases, leaving 8 bases of the junction unmatched. The CDR3 sequence is CASSQDPGTSGWDEQFF. The DNA of the CDR3 is TGCGCCAGCAGCCAAGATCCAGGGACTAGCGGGTGGGATGAGCAGTTCTTC.